The 24 T cell receptor beta chains below all came from one sample that was sequenced in a study of Graves' ophthalmopathy and Graves' hyperthyroidism. TCR beta CDR3 amplification used RNA transcripts. The authors performed first-round RT-PCR with HTBI primers and then a second-round multiplex PCR. From the multiplex PCR reads, TCRdb called clonotypes with MiXCR, one entry per CDR3 protein. The sample carries 400,000 or so distinct CDR3 sequences, about 18% recorded once. The sequencing sample was made of peripheral blood. All receptors derive from an adult woman with stable Graves' hyperthyroidism.

This clonotype was counted many times. The J gene is TRBJ2-5, the V gene TRBV10-1, with D hard to call. The CDR3 runs 13 residues. With 2 bases removed from V and 1 base from J, the gap between germline ends came to 5 bases. Germline V gene lookup returns CDR1 WNHNN and CDR2 SYGVQD (reference sequence). For the CDR3, the DNA is TGCGCCAGCAGTGAGCCACCCCAAGAGACCCAGTACTTC. Its protein is CASSEPPQETQYF.

This clonotype has just a few counts. V gene TRBV4-1 combines with J gene TRBJ1-3, with D perhaps TRBD1 (6 bases). The CDR3 spans 15 residues. CDR1 MGHRA and CDR2 YSYEKL come from the germline V gene. Between the trimmed V and J ends, which lost 2 bases and 1 base, there was a span of 9 bases. In nucleotides, the CDR3 is TGCGCCAGCAGCCAACCCAGGGGTTCTGGAAACACCATATATTTT. It translates to CASSQPRGSGNTIYF.

Many counts were recorded for this clonotype. J is TRBJ2-7 and V is TRBV5-1; 7 bases fit TRBD1. The CDR3 extends over 17 amino acids. Germline V lookup: CDR1 SGHRS, CDR2 YFSETQ. Trimming took 4 bases from V and 1 from J; bases not matched to a gene: 14. This CDR3 reads CASSGSRQGQISYEQYF. The CDR3 region has the DNA TGCGCCAGCAGCGGAAGCCGACAGGGTCAGATTTCCTACGAGCAGTACTTC.

This clonotype showed up many times. The CDR3 reads CASSIAGINDYTF. CDR3 nucleotide sequence: TGTGCCAGTAGTATAGCAGGCATTAATGACTACACCTTC. The J gene is TRBJ1-2, the V gene TRBV19; D is unresolved. The ends were cut back, 1 base at V and 10 bases at J, with 13 bases in the middle. In germline, CDR1 is LNHDA, CDR2 SQIVND (reference sequence). This CDR3 has 13 amino acids.

This clonotype has ten or more counts. This chain joins TRBV30 and TRBJ2-7; D unclear. Trimming removed 1 base from V and 0 bases from J, with 13 bases in between. There are 15 residues in the CDR3. Germline V lookup: CDR1 GTSNPN, CDR2 SVGIG (reference sequence). CDR3 DNA: TGTGCCTGGAGTGATCCTATCGCGCCCTCCTACGAGCAGTACTTC. Protein: CAWSDPIAPSYEQYF.

This clonotype was picked up a small number of times. V is TRBV7-9 and J is TRBJ1-6; D is perhaps TRBD1 (5 bases). The germline V gene encodes CDR1 SEHNR and CDR2 FQNEAQ (reference sequence). This CDR3 comprises 16 residues. Trimming shortened V by 5 bases and J by 5 bases, and 16 bases separated the two germline ends. CDR3: CASSPPGGDHNSPLHF. The CDR3 nucleotides are TGTGCCAGCAGCCCCCCCGGGGGGGATCATAATTCACCCCTCCACTTT.

This clonotype was counted at least ten times. The chain's CDR3 is CSASDRGGRNTEAFF. The CDR3 nucleotides are TGCAGTGCTAGCGACAGGGGGGGGAGGAACACTGAAGCTTTCTTT. The chain joins TRBV20-1 to TRBJ1-1; 9 nucleotides match TRBD1. Germline V gene lookup returns CDR1 DFQATT and CDR2 SNEGSKA (reference sequence). This CDR3 is 15 amino acids long. With V trimmed by 3 bases and J by 1 base, 6 bases remained unmatched.

This clonotype was found many times. The J gene is TRBJ1-1, the V gene TRBV5-1, with unresolved D. Trimming left V 4 bases short and J 0 bases short, with 7 bases between. Germline V gene lookup returns CDR1 SGHRS and CDR2 YFSETQ. This CDR3 is 13 amino acids long. Here the CDR3 reads CASSVTLNTEAFF. For the CDR3, the DNA is TGCGCCAGCAGCGTGACCTTGAACACTGAAGCTTTCTTT.

This clonotype was observed a few times. The genes are TRBV12-3 or TRBV12-4 and TRBJ1-5; 7 bases match TRBD1. With 6 bases clipped from V and 9 bases from J, the junction kept 11 bases outside the gene matches. CDR3 size: 14 residues. This chain's CDR3 is CASRQTGSGGPQHF. The CDR3 nucleotides are TGTGCCAGCAGACAGACAGGGTCCGGGGGGCCCCAGCATTTT.

This clonotype was observed at least ten times. The genes are TRBV5-1 and TRBJ1-2, with D perhaps TRBD1 (5 bases). Looked up from germline, CDR1 is SGHRS and CDR2 is YFSETQ. Trimming cost V 1 base and J 3 bases, with 16 bases left between them. The CDR3 totals 16 residues. CDR3 sequence reads: CASSLTDSGTYYGYTF. The CDR3 nucleotides are TGCGCCAGCAGCTTGACCGATAGCGGGACCTACTATGGCTACACCTTC.

This clonotype has just a few counts. The chain employs TRBV6-5 and TRBJ1-6; possible D gene TRBD1, 5 bases. The V gene lost 4 bases and the J gene lost 10 bases, with 20 bases spanning the gap. The CDR3 loop spans 16 amino acids. Germline V gene lookup returns CDR1 MNHEY and CDR2 SVGAGI. Here the CDR3 reads CASSSTTVIKGSPLHF. The CDR3 DNA reads as TGTGCCAGCAGTTCCACGACAGTCATAAAGGGGTCACCCCTCCACTTT.

This clonotype was picked up many times. V usage is TRBV5-1 and J usage is TRBJ2-2, with D tentatively TRBD2 (6 bases). The CDR3 length is 13 residues. Trimming stripped 2 bases from V and 7 bases from J, with 9 bases between. CDR1 and CDR2 from the germline V gene are SGHRS and YFSETQ. The CDR3, as DNA: TGCGCCAGCAGCTTTGGAGGGGACGGGGAGCTGTTTTTT. Protein product: CASSFGGDGELFF.

This clonotype was seen many times. V and J are TRBV12-3 or TRBV12-4 and TRBJ1-1; possibly TRBD1 for D (5 bases). Trimming pared 4 bases from V and 1 base from J, leaving 13 bases between. CDR3 length equals 15 residues. The CDR3 coding sequence is TGTGCCAGCAGTTCCGGACACAGAGAGAACACTGAAGCTTTCTTT. It is translated as CASSSGHRENTEAFF.

This clonotype has at least ten counts. The chain couples TRBV7-2 to TRBJ2-5, with TRBD2 matching over 13 bases. This CDR3 has 21 amino acids. Trimming removed 2 bases from V and 2 bases from J; junction bases left unmatched: 17. CDR1 is SGHTA and CDR2 is FQGNSA in the germline V gene. This CDR3 reads CASSLPGLAGMGHRAQETQYF. The CDR3, as DNA: TGTGCCAGCAGCTTACCGGGACTAGCGGGAATGGGTCACCGGGCGCAAGAGACCCAGTACTTC.

This clonotype has a count of ten or more. One end of the junction is discordant with germline, which a read error may explain. The chain carries TRBV12-5 and TRBJ2-4, with 9 bases aligning to TRBD1. This CDR3 contains 16 residues. Germline V gene sequence: CDR1 LGHNT, CDR2 FRNRAP. For the CDR3, the DNA is TGTGCTAGTGGTTTGGTACAGGGGGCGTCCAAAAACATTAAGTACTTC. Translation gives CASGLVQGASKNIKYF.

This clonotype was counted at least ten times. The chain links TRBV28 to TRBJ2-5, with D uncertain. The germline V and J ends were trimmed by 3 bases and 5 bases, with 10 bases remaining between them. CDR3 length: 13 residues. Per germline, CDR1 MDHEN and CDR2 SYDVKM. Here the CDR3 reads CASSLRRTETQYF. DNA of the CDR3: TGTGCCAGCAGTTTGCGAAGGACGGAGACCCAGTACTTC.

This clonotype was counted at least ten times. CDR3 sequence reads: CASSLLAGGTFYEQYF. In DNA, the CDR3 is TGTGCCAGCAGCTTACTAGCGGGAGGTACCTTCTACGAGCAGTACTTC. V gene TRBV7-8 combines with J gene TRBJ2-7; TRBD2 agrees at 11 bases. The CDR3 has 16 residues. Germline V gene lookup returns CDR1 SGHVS and CDR2 FQNEAQ. V shed 2 bases, J shed 3 bases, and the junction held 6 bases outside the gene matches.

This clonotype was counted many times. V usage is TRBV12-5 and J usage is TRBJ2-7; the match to TRBD2 covers 9 bases. Looked up from germline, CDR1 is LGHNT and CDR2 is FRNRAP. The CDR3 is 16 residues long. V dropped 7 bases and J dropped 3; count of bases not matched to a gene: 13. CDR3 sequence reads: CASVSQSGRFVYEQYF. DNA of the CDR3: TGTGCTAGTGTATCCCAAAGCGGGAGGTTTGTCTACGAGCAGTACTTC.

This clonotype showed up just a few times. V and J are TRBV4-1 and TRBJ1-2; D is perhaps TRBD1 (5 bases). Trimming left V 2 bases short and J 8 bases short, with 21 bases between. Germline values: CDR1 MGHRA, CDR2 YSYEKL. The CDR3 is 16 residues long. The CDR3 DNA sequence: TGCGCCAGCAGCCAAAATCGGGGTGGGGGTTCATACGGCTACACCTTC. Translation gives CASSQNRGGGSYGYTF.

The J gene is TRBJ1-1, the V gene TRBV6-5, with no clear D. The CDR3 covers 12 residues. Germline V gene sequence: CDR1 MNHEY, CDR2 SVGAGI. Trimming took off 4 bases at V and 7 bases at J, with 10 bases between the two ends. The CDR3: CASSSQDGEAFF. DNA of the CDR3: TGTGCCAGCAGTTCTCAGGACGGTGAAGCTTTCTTT.

This sequence joins TRBV5-1 and TRBJ2-2, with TRBD2 matching over 7 bases. V shed 5 bases and J 5 bases; nucleotides not matched to a gene: 12. This CDR3 spans 16 amino acids. The germline CDR1 and CDR2 sequences are SGHRS and YFSETQ. As DNA, the CDR3 is TGCGCCAGCAGTCCCCAGGCGGCTAGCGGAACCGGGGAGCTGTTTTTT. It is translated as CASSPQAASGTGELFF.

This clonotype was seen at least ten times. The genes are TRBV10-3 and TRBJ2-5; 10 bases match TRBD2. With 4 bases clipped from V and 4 bases from J, the junction kept 15 bases outside the gene matches. Germline CDR1 ENHRY, CDR2 SYGVKD. This CDR3 comprises 18 residues. Here the CDR3 reads CAISAEGLAGDPGETQYF. The CDR3 DNA reads TGTGCCATCAGTGCGGAGGGGCTAGCGGGAGACCCGGGAGAGACCCAGTACTTC.

The chain combines TRBV7-2 with TRBJ2-7, with 10 bases identical to TRBD2. With 0 bases clipped from V and 2 bases from J, the junction kept 7 bases outside the gene matches. The germline V gene has CDR1 SGHTA and CDR2 FQGNSA. There are 17 residues in the CDR3. In DNA form, the CDR3 reads TGTGCCAGCAGCTTAGCCGACTTAGCGGGAGGTACCTACGAGCAGTACTTC. Translating it yields CASSLADLAGGTYEQYF. Full variable domain (rest looked up from reference TRBV7-2 and TRBJ2-7): GAGVSQSPSNKVTEKGKDVELRCDPISGHTALYWYRQSLGQGLEFLIYFQGNSAPDKSGLPSDRFSAERTGGSVSTLTIQRTQQEDSAVYLCASSLADLAGGTYEQYFGPGTRLTVT.

This clonotype was recorded many times. The CDR3 nucleotides are TGCAGTGCTAGCCGACTAGCGGACGAGCAGTACTTC. Translation gives CSASRLADEQYF. The chain recombines TRBV20-1 with TRBJ2-7, with 9 bases lining up with TRBD2. This CDR3 spans 12 amino acids. Germline V gene data show CDR1 as DFQATT and CDR2 as SNEGSKA (reference sequence). The ends lost 3 bases at V and 5 bases at J; junction bases unmatched: 2.